The sequence of this TCR beta chain was determined in a study of T cell changes during pregnancy in multiple sclerosis. This clone appeared once. The CDR3 spans 17 residues. V was pared by 4 bases and J by 5 bases, with 13 bases of the junction left unmatched. Germline V CDR1 and CDR2: SEHNR, FQNEAQ (reference sequence). The table came from immunoSEQ multiplex PCR; TCRdb's copy has only in-frame clones and leaves some out. Found here are about 34,000 clones, roughly 90% of them singletons; the top ten hold around 3.4%. This sample comprised CD8+ T cells from peripheral blood mononuclear cells, obtained in the third trimester of pregnancy. The receptor's source is a female donor with multiple sclerosis, enrolled in a pregnancy study. The chain carries TRBV7-9 and TRBJ1-4, with 7 positions matching TRBD1. The CDR3 loop is CASSSSPRGQINEKLFF. The CDR3, as DNA: TGTGCCAGCAGCTCGTCCCCCCGGGGACAGATAAATGAAAAACTGTTTTTT.